This TCR beta chain was captured by sequencing in a study of long-term antiretroviral therapy in people with HIV. Whole-study results and caveats: Clonal expansions arising prior to ART prevailed in the repertoire at every time point.

A note on this clone: The antigen remains undetermined.

The immunoSEQ assay was v3.0, run at survey level. Produced via immunoSEQ multiplex PCR; TCRdb's table is partial and in-frame only. Of under 12,000 clones detected, about 80% appear once; the ten largest clones hold around 17%. The CDR3 is 15 amino acids. CDR1 and CDR2 from the germline V gene are LNHDA and SQIVND (reference sequence). Trimming removed 3 bases at V and 0 bases at J, with 9 bases between. The chain recombines TRBV19 with TRBJ2-1; D is undetermined. This material consisted of unsorted PBMCs, taken at the start of antiretroviral therapy, before treatment. The source of this sequence is a young man with HIV. This CDR3 is CASSMYRSSYNEQFF. The CDR3 DNA reads TGTGCCAGTAGTATGTATAGAAGCTCCTACAATGAGCAGTTCTTC.